This T cell receptor (beta chain) was recovered during a study of blood T cells in healthy people across ages. The use of a sample-barcoded 5' primer and a J-beta primer mix characterized a second PCR of roughly 6 to 11 cycles. TCRdb called the 5' RACE reads again in MiXCR, with one record for every CDR3 protein. In the table there are some 370,000 distinct CDR3 sequences, about 55% of which are singletons. The CDR3 contains 15 residues. With 0 bases removed from V and 7 bases from J, the gap between germline ends came to 17 bases. Germline values: CDR1 SGHRS, CDR2 YFSETQ. The sample taken for sequencing was blood. This chain uses TRBV5-1 with TRBJ2-7, with D perhaps TRBD2 (5 bases). The receptor was derived from a man in his sixties in good health. CDR3 residues: CASSLDLRGWYEQYF. In DNA, the CDR3 is TGCGCCAGCAGCTTGGATCTCCGAGGGTGGTATGAGCAGTACTTC.